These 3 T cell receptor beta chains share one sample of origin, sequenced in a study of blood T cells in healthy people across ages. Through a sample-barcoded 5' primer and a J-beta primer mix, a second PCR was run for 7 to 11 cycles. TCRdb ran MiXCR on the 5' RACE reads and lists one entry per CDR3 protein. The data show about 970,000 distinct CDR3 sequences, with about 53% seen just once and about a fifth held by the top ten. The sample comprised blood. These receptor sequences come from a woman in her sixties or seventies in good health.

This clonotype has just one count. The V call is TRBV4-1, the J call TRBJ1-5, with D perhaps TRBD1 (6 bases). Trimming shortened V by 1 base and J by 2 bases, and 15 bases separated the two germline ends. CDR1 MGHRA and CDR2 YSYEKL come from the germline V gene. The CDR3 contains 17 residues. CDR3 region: CASSQAPQRTGNQPQHF. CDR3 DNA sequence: TGCGCCAGCAGCCAAGCCCCCCAGCGGACAGGCAATCAGCCCCAGCATTTT.

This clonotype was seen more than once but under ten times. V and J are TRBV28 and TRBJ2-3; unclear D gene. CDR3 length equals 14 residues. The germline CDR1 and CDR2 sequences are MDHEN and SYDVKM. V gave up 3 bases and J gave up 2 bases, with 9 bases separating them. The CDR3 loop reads CASSFPPNTDTQYF. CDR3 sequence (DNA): TGTGCCAGCAGTTTCCCTCCCAACACAGATACGCAGTATTTT.

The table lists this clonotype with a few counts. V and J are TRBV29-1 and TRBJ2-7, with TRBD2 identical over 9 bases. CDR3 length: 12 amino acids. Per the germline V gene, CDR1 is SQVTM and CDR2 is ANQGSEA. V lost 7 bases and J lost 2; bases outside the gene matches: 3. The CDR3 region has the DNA TGCAGCGGAACTAGCGGGCCCTACGAGCAGTACTTC. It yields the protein CSGTSGPYEQYF.